This T cell receptor beta chain was observed in a study of CD8 T cells in ankylosing spondylitis. The CDR3 extends over 15 amino acids. Germline assignment: CDR1 WNHNN and CDR2 SYGVQD (reference sequence). The V and J ends lost 0 bases and 5 bases respectively, with 14 bases between them. One entry per CDR3 protein results from TCRdb running MiXCR on the 5' RACE reads. Altogether approximately 240,000 distinct CDR3 sequences are present, approximately 10% being singletons, with the ten largest covering 2% to 3%. The gene calls are TRBV10-1 and TRBJ2-7; no clear D. Sequenced input: blood, either unsorted or a sorted T cell fraction (not recorded which). This receptor was taken from a male donor with ankylosing spondylitis or in good health (not recorded which). The CDR3 reads CASSESSWQPDEQYF. The CDR3 DNA sequence: TGCGCCAGCAGTGAGTCGTCCTGGCAGCCCGACGAGCAGTACTTC.